This entry concerns a single T cell receptor (beta chain). As yet, its antigen is unknown. A read error is possible here, since a much larger clone lies one base away. CDR1 and CDR2 from the germline V gene are SQVTM and ANQGSEA. The CDR3 loop spans 15 amino acids. A second PCR, run for roughly 7 to 12 cycles, used a sample-barcoded 5' primer plus a J-beta primer mix. Tags on each cDNA molecule came from a template-switch adaptor with 12 random nucleotides. TCRdb independently ran MiXCR on the 5' RACE reads; one entry per CDR3 protein. Found here are 1.8 million or so distinct CDR3 sequences, about two fifths of them singletons; the top ten hold approximately 22%. The data are from a study of blood T cells in healthy people across ages. Total RNA amounts of at least 5 micrograms were extracted per sample. Broader study findings: In long-lived donors, naive CD4+ cell counts and diversity exceeded those of aged donors.

Sequencing was carried out using blood. The source is a human donor in good health. This chain joins TRBV29-1 and TRBJ1-4, with unresolved D. CDR3 sequence (DNA): TGCAGCGTTGCCCGTACGGGCGCAACTAATGAAGAACTGTTTTTT. Translation gives CSVARTGATNEELFF.